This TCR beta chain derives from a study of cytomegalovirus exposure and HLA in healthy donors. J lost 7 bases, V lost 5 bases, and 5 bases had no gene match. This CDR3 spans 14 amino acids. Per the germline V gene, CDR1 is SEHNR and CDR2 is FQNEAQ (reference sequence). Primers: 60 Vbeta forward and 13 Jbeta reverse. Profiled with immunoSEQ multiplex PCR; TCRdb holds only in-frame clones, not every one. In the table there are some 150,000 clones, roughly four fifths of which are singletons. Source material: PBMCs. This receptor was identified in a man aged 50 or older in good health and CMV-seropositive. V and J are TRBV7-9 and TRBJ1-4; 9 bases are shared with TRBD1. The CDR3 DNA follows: TGTGCCAGCAGCCCCGGGACAGGGTTTGAAAAACTGTTTTTT. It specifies CASSPGTGFEKLFF.